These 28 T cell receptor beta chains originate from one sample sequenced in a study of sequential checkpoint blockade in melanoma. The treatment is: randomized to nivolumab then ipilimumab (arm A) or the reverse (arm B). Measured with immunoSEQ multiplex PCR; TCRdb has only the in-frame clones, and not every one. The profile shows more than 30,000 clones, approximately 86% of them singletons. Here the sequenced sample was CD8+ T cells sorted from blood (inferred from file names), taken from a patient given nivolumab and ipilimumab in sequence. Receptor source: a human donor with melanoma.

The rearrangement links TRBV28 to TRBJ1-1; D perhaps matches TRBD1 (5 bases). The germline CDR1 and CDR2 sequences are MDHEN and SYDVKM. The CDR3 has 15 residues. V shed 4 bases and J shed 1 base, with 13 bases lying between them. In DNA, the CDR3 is TGTGCCAGCAGTTCCCCGGGGGAGGGGAACACTGAAGCTTTCTTT. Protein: CASSSPGEGNTEAFF.

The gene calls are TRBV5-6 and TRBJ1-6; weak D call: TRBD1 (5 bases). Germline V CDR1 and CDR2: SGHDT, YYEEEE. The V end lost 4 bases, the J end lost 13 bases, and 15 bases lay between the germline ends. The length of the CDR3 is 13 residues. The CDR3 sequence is CASSQLLDIPLHF. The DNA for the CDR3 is TGTGCCAGCAGCCAACTCCTGGACATTCCCCTCCACTTT.

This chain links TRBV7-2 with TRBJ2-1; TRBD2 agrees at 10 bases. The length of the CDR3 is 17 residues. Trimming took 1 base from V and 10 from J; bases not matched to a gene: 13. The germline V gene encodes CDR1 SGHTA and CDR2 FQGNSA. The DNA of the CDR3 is TGTGCCAGCAGCTTAGTCCCCGGTGCTAGCGGGAGTGCGGAGCAGTTCTTC. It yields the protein CASSLVPGASGSAEQFF.

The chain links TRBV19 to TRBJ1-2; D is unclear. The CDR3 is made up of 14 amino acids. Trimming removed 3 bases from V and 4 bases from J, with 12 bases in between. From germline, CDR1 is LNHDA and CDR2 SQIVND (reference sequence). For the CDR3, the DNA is TGTGCCAGTAGTATGGCGGGAGGGCTCTATGGCTACACCTTC. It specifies CASSMAGGLYGYTF.

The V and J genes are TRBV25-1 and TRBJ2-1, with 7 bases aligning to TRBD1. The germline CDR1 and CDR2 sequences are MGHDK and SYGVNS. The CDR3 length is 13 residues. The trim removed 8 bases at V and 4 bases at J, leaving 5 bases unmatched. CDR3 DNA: TGTGCCAGCTCGGGACAGAGGTACAATGAGCAGTTCTTC. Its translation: CASSGQRYNEQFF. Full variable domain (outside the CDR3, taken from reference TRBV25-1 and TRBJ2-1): EADIYQTPRYLVIGTGKKITLECSQTMGHDKMYWYQQDPGMELHLIHYSYGVNSTEKGDLSSESTVSRIRTEHFPLTLESARPSHTSQYLCASSGQRYNEQFFGPGTRLTVL.

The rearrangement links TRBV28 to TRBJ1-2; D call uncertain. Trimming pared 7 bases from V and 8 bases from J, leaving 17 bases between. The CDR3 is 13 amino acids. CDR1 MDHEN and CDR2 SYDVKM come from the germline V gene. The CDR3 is CASITGGPGGYTF. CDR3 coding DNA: TGTGCCAGCATCACGGGAGGTCCAGGAGGCTACACCTTC.

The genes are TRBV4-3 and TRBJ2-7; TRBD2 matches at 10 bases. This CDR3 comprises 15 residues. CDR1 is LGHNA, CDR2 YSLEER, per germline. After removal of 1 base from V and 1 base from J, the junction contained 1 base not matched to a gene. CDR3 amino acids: CASSQVAGGSYEQYF. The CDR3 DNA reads TGCGCCAGCAGCCAAGTAGCGGGGGGTTCCTACGAGCAGTACTTC.

The CDR3 spells CASSTGDTEAFF. The CDR3 region has the DNA TGTGCCAGCAGTACAGGGGACACTGAAGCTTTCTTT. V and J are TRBV6-5 and TRBJ1-1; 7 bases line up with TRBD1. From germline, CDR1 is MNHEY and CDR2 SVGAGI. V lost 5 bases and J lost 3; bases outside the gene matches: 0. CDR3 length: 12 residues.

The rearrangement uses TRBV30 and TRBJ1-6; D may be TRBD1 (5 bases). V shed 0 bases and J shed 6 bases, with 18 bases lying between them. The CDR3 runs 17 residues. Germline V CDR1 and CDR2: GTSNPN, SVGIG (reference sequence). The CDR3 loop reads CAWSVRLGGTFNSPLHF. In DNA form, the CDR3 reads TGTGCCTGGAGTGTACGTTTGGGGGGAACCTTTAATTCACCCCTCCACTTT.

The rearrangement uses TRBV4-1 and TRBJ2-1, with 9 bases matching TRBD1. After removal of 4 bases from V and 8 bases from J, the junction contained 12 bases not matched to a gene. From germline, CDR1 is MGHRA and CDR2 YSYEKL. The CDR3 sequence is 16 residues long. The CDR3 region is CASSRSGTGSVDEQFF. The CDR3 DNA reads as TGCGCCAGCAGCCGTTCCGGGACAGGGTCGGTGGATGAGCAGTTCTTC.

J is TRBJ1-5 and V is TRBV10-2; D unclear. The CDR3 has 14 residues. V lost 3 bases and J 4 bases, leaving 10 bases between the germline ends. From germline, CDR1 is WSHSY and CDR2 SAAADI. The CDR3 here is CASSEGRFNQPQHF. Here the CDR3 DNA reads TGCGCCAGCAGTGAAGGGAGGTTTAATCAGCCCCAGCATTTT.

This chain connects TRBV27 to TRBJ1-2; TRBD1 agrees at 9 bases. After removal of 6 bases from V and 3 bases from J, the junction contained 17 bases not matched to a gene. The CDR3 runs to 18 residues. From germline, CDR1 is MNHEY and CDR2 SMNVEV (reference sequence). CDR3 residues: CASRPDRGEGWTHYGYTF. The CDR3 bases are TGTGCCAGCAGGCCGGACAGGGGCGAGGGGTGGACGCACTATGGCTACACCTTC.

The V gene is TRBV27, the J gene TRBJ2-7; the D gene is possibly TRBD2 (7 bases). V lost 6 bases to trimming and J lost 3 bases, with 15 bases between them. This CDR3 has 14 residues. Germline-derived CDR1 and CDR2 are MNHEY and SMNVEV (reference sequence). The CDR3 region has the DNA TGTGCCAGCAGCTCGATAGGGGGGGACTACGAGCAGTACTTC. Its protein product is CASSSIGGDYEQYF.

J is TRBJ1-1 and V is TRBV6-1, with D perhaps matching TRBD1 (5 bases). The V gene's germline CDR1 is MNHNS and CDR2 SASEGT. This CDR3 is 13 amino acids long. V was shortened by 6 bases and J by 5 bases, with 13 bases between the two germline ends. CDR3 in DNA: TGTGCCAGCAGACAAATGGGGGGGACTGAAGCTTTCTTT. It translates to CASRQMGGTEAFF.

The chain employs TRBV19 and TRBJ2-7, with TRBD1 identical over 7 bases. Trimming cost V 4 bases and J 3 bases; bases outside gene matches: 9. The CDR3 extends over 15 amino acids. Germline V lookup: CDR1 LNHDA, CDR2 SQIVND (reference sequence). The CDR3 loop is CASSTDPTGNYEQYF. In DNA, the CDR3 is TGTGCCAGTAGTACGGACCCGACAGGGAACTACGAGCAGTACTTC.

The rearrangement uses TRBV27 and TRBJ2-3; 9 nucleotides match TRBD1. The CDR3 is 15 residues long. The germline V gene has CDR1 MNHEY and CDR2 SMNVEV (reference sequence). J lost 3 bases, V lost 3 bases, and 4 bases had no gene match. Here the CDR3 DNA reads TGTGCCAGCAGTTTCGGACAGGGGACAACAGATACGCAGTATTTT. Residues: CASSFGQGTTDTQYF.

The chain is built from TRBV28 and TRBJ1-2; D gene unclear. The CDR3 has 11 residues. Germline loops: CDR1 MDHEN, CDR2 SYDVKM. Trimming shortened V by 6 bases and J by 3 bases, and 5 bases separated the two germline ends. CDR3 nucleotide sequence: TGTGCCAGCAGGGCGGACTATGGCTACACCTTC. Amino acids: CASRADYGYTF.

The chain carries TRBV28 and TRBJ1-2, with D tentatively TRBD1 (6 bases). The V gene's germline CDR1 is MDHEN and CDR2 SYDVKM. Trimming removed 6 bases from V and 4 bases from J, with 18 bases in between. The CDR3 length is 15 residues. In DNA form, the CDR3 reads TGTGCCAGCAGCATCCCCGGGGGGGCGAGCTATGGCTACACCTTC. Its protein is CASSIPGGASYGYTF.

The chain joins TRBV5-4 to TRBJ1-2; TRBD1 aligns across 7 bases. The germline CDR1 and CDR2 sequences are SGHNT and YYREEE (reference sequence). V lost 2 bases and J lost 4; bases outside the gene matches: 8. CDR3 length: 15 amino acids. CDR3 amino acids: CASSFDAGTVYGYTF. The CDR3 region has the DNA TGTGCCAGCAGCTTCGACGCCGGGACAGTCTATGGCTACACCTTC.

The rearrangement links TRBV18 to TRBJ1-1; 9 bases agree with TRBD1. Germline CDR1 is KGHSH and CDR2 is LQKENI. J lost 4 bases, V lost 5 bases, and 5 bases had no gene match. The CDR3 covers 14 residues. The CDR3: CASSEQGAGTEAFF. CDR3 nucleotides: TGTGCCAGCTCAGAACAGGGGGCTGGCACTGAAGCTTTCTTT. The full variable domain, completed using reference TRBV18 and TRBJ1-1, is NAGVMQNPRHLVRRRGQEARLRCSPMKGHSHVYWYRQLPEEGLKFMVYLQKENIIDESGMPKERFSAEFPKEGPSILRIQQVVRGDSAAYFCASSEQGAGTEAFFGQGTRLTVV.

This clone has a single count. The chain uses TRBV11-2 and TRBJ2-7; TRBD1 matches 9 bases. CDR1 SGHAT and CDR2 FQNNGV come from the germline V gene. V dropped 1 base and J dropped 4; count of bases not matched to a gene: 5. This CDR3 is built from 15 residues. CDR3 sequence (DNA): TGTGCCAGCAGCTTAGGAACAGGGGGCATTTACGAGCAGTACTTC. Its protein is CASSLGTGGIYEQYF.

DNA for the CDR3: TGTGCCAGCAGCGTCTACAGGGGGCCGGGCGCTGAAGCTTTCTTT. Its protein is CASSVYRGPGAEAFF. The chain is built from TRBV7-6 and TRBJ1-1; TRBD1 aligns across 9 bases. The CDR3 is made up of 15 amino acids. Germline loops: CDR1 SGHVS, CDR2 FNYEAQ. Trimming removed 5 bases from V and 6 bases from J; junction bases left unmatched: 10.

In DNA, the CDR3 is TGTGCCAGCAGCTCAGGGGTGAGCTCCTACGAGCAGTACTTC. This gives the protein CASSSGVSSYEQYF. V and J are TRBV9 and TRBJ2-7; TRBD1 might be the D (6 bases). Germline CDR1 and CDR2: SGDLS and YYNGEE. This CDR3 is 14 amino acids long. With 4 bases removed from V and 0 bases from J, the gap between germline ends came to 11 bases. Drawing the rest from reference TRBV9 and TRBJ2-7, the complete variable domain is DSGVTQTPKHLITATGQRVTLRCSPRSGDLSVYWYQQSLDQGLQFLIQYYNGEERAKGNILERFSAQQFPDLHSELNLSSLELGDSALYFCASSSGVSSYEQYFGPGTRLTVT.

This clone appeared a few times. Written as DNA, the CDR3 is TGCGCCAGCAGCGGTGACAGGGGGCTATCCTACGAGCAGTACTTC. Translation gives CASSGDRGLSYEQYF. The chain employs TRBV10-2 and TRBJ2-7; 10 bases line up with TRBD1. The CDR3 is 15 amino acids. In germline, CDR1 is WSHSY, CDR2 SAAADI. V gave up 6 bases and J gave up 1 base; unmatched junction bases: 6.

For the CDR3, the DNA is TGTGCCAGCAGCATCAGTGGTGGGGCCGTGGAGACCCAGTACTTC. Translating gives CASSISGGAVETQYF. V is TRBV11-1 and J is TRBJ2-5; D is perhaps TRBD1 (5 bases). The CDR3 is made up of 15 amino acids. Germline V gives CDR1 SGHAT, CDR2 FQDESV (reference sequence). The V end was cut by 5 bases, the J end by 5 bases, with 18 bases between. Combining the CDR3 with reference TRBV11-1 and TRBJ2-5 gives the whole variable domain EAEVAQSPRYKITEKSQAVAFWCDPISGHATLYWYRQILGQGPELLVQFQDESVVDDSQLPKDRFSAERLKGVDSTLKIQPAELGDSAMYLCASSISGGAVETQYFGPGTRLLVL.

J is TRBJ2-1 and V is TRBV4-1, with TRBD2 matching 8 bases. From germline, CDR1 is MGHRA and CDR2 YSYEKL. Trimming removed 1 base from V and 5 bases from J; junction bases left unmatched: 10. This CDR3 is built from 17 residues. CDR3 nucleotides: TGCGCCAGCAGCCAAGTCGGCGGGGGGAACCTCAACAATGAGCAGTTCTTC. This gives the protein CASSQVGGGNLNNEQFF.

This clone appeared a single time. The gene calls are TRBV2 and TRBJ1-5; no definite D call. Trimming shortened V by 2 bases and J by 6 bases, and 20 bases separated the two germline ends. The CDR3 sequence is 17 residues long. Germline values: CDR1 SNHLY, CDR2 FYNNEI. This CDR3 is CASSENGPGWGGQPQHF. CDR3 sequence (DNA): TGTGCCAGCAGTGAAAATGGCCCCGGGTGGGGAGGTCAGCCCCAGCATTTT.

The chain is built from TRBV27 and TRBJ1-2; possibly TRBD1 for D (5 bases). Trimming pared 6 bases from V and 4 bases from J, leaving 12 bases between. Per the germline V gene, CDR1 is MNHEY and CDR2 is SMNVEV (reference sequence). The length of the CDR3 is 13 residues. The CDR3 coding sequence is TGTGCCAGCAGACATCGGGACTTCTATGGCTACACCTTC. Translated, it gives CASRHRDFYGYTF.